This T cell receptor (beta chain) comes out of a study of blood T cell repertoires in COVID-19. The overall study: Sites in the United States, Italy and Spain provided acute and convalescent COVID-19 samples. T cells, B-cell-depleted T cells, or PBMCs provided the cDNA or gDNA that served as material.

Germline trimming cut 1 base from V and 5 bases from J; bases unmatched to any gene: 1. The CDR3 is 13 amino acids. As to this clone: This sample includes further DNA sequences coding for the same CDR3.

Original analysis: Reference gene primer amplification gave estimated nucleated cell counts. Sequencing was performed with immunoSEQ multiplex PCR; in TCRdb, only in-frame clones are kept and a portion is missing. V, J and clone size derive from that table, while D and trimming were established from the DNA sequence. Found here are about 99,000 clones, more than 70% of them singletons; the top ten hold 17%. V gene TRBV12-3 or TRBV12-4 combines with J gene TRBJ2-5; 7 bases align to TRBD2. The receptor's source is an elderly woman in a cohort sampled during active COVID-19. Sequencing was done on a sample of peripheral blood. The DNA of the CDR3 is TGTGCCAGCAGTTTAGGGGGGGGTGAGACCCAGTACTTC. Translation gives CASSLGGGETQYF.